Listed here are 23 T cell receptor beta chains from one sample, sequenced in a study of vaccination and CD4 T cells after COVID-19. These receptors lack a known antigen. Treatment noted: approximately nine-day PBMC culture with coronavirus spike peptide pools or control peptides (ViraFEST assay). The Oncomine TCR Beta short-read assay was what sequenced the DNA obtained from cultured CD4+ T cells. TCRdb recomputed calls from the PCR reads with MiXCR, one row per CDR3 protein. The sample yields about 15,000 distinct CDR3 sequences, roughly 45% seen once. This material consisted of CD4+ T cells from blood, cultured in vitro, taken before SARS-CoV-2 vaccination. All receptors come from a human donor who had recovered from COVID-19.

This chain connects TRBV11-3 to TRBJ2-5; D is possibly TRBD1 (6 bases). V lost 0 bases, J lost 5 bases, and 13 bases lay in between. From germline, CDR1 is SGHNT and CDR2 YENEEA. The CDR3 spans 15 residues. The CDR3 sequence is CASSLDYGGIETQYF. The CDR3 DNA sequence: TGTGCCAGCAGCTTAGATTATGGGGGCATCGAGACCCAGTACTTC.

This clonotype is medium-sized (0.01 to 0.1%) in the sample. The chain combines TRBV27 with TRBJ1-6; a possible D gene is TRBD1 (5 bases). The CDR3 has 18 amino acids. Trimming removed 0 bases at V and 2 bases at J, with 14 bases between. Germline V gene lookup returns CDR1 MNHEY and CDR2 SMNVEV (reference sequence). CDR3: CASSLSGGDRTYNSPLHF. CDR3 coding DNA: TGTGCCAGCAGTTTATCGGGGGGAGACAGAACCTATAATTCACCCCTCCACTTT.

V is TRBV20-1 and J is TRBJ2-7; TRBD2 aligns across 10 bases. Trimming cost V 5 bases and J 4 bases; bases outside gene matches: 8. Germline V gene data show CDR1 as DFQATT and CDR2 as SNEGSKA (reference sequence). There are 14 residues in the CDR3. The CDR3: CSAVPGTSAYEQYF. As DNA, the CDR3 is TGCAGTGCTGTCCCCGGGACTAGCGCGTACGAGCAGTACTTC.

J is TRBJ1-6 and V is TRBV28; D is possibly TRBD1 (5 bases). Germline assignment: CDR1 MDHEN and CDR2 SYDVKM. The length of the CDR3 is 16 residues. V gave up 1 base and J gave up 0 bases, with 7 bases separating them. DNA of the CDR3: TGTGCCAGCAGTTTATCCGGGGCCTCCTATAATTCACCCCTCCACTTT. Residues: CASSLSGASYNSPLHF.

This clonotype has only a few counts. The rearrangement uses TRBV24-1 and TRBJ2-1, with D possibly matching TRBD1 (5 bases). CDR1 is KGHDR and CDR2 is SFDVKD in the germline V gene. This CDR3 contains 11 residues. The V end lost 5 bases, the J end lost 15 bases, and 13 bases lay between the germline ends. DNA of the CDR3: TGTGCCACCAGTGCGAGCGTGGGGCTGTTCTTC. It translates to CATSASVGLFF.

The chain couples TRBV7-2 to TRBJ2-3, with TRBD2 matching over 8 bases. With V trimmed by 5 bases and J by 3 bases, 4 bases remained unmatched. This CDR3 contains 14 residues. Germline CDR1 is SGHTA and CDR2 is FQGNSA. CDR3 region: CASSPGLVTDTQYF. The CDR3 bases are TGTGCCAGCAGCCCGGGACTAGTAACAGATACGCAGTATTTT.

The chain has TRBV5-1 and TRBJ1-2; TRBD1 matches at 9 bases. CDR1 and CDR2 from the germline V gene are SGHRS and YFSETQ. The CDR3 is 12 amino acids. V lost 7 bases, J lost 5 bases, and 3 bases stayed unmatched. The chain's CDR3 is CASGTGRYGYTF. CDR3 nucleotide sequence: TGCGCCAGCGGGACAGGGAGGTATGGCTACACCTTC.

This clonotype was seen a few times. This chain links TRBV20-1 with TRBJ1-5; D unresolved. CDR1 is DFQATT and CDR2 is SNEGSKA in the germline V gene (reference sequence). The length of the CDR3 is 13 residues. Trimming removed 4 bases at V and 0 bases at J, with 7 bases between. The CDR3 region has the DNA TGCAGTGCTACACGGGATAGCAATCAGCCCCAGCATTTT. This codes for CSATRDSNQPQHF.

The J gene is TRBJ2-5, the V gene TRBV28; D gene ambiguous. In germline, CDR1 is MDHEN, CDR2 SYDVKM. The CDR3 sequence is 12 residues long. The V end lost 5 bases, the J end lost 5 bases, and 9 bases lay between the germline ends. The CDR3 spells CASSPMMETQYF. The CDR3 nucleotides are TGTGCCAGCAGTCCCATGATGGAGACCCAGTACTTC.

The rearrangement joins TRBV11-3 to TRBJ2-2; 7 nucleotides agree with TRBD2. In germline, CDR1 is SGHNT, CDR2 YENEEA. The length of the CDR3 is 13 residues. The trim removed 8 bases at V and 7 bases at J, leaving 7 bases unmatched. The CDR3 is CASGGGWNGELFF. The CDR3 bases are TGTGCCAGCGGGGGGGGTTGGAACGGGGAGCTGTTTTTT.

This clonotype appeared a few times. The V call is TRBV19, the J call TRBJ1-5; D remains ambiguous. The germline V and J ends were trimmed by 3 bases and 2 bases, with 11 bases remaining between them. Germline values: CDR1 LNHDA, CDR2 SQIVND (reference sequence). There are 15 residues in the CDR3. The CDR3 DNA follows: TGTGCCAGTAGTATGAGGGCTGGGGGCAATCAGCCCCAGCATTTT. Its translation is CASSMRAGGNQPQHF.

This chain connects TRBV6-2 or TRBV6-3 to TRBJ2-1, with D maybe TRBD1 (5 bases). V gave up 3 bases and J gave up 4 bases, with 10 bases separating them. Germline-derived CDR1 and CDR2 are MNHEY and SVGEGT. There are 14 residues in the CDR3. The CDR3 spells CASSYRTQYNEQFF. The CDR3, as DNA: TGTGCCAGCAGTTATCGGACACAATACAATGAGCAGTTCTTC.

The J gene is TRBJ2-3, the V gene TRBV7-2; TRBD2 matches 9 bases. Trimming cost V 4 bases and J 5 bases; bases outside gene matches: 13. CDR1 is SGHTA and CDR2 is FQGNSA in the germline V gene. The CDR3 covers 17 residues. The CDR3 here is CASSSQWGLASRDTQYF. In nucleotides, the CDR3 is TGTGCCAGCAGCTCCCAGTGGGGACTAGCCTCCAGAGATACGCAGTATTTT.

The J gene is TRBJ2-1, the V gene TRBV6-2 or TRBV6-3; tentative D call: TRBD1 (6 bases). CDR1 MNHEY and CDR2 SVGEGT come from the germline V gene. V was cut by 2 bases and J by 9 bases, with 8 bases left in between. The CDR3 is 12 amino acids. CDR3 sequence: CASSYRQAEQFF. CDR3 nucleotide sequence: TGTGCCAGCAGTTACCGACAGGCTGAGCAGTTCTTC.

V gene TRBV2 combines with J gene TRBJ1-5; D is undetermined. Germline CDR1 is SNHLY and CDR2 is FYNNEI. The V end was cut by 3 bases, the J end by 7 bases, with 10 bases between. CDR3 length: 13 amino acids. CDR3 sequence (DNA): TGTGCCAGCAGTGACACCGGATCCCAGCCCCAGCATTTT. This codes for CASSDTGSQPQHF.

This clonotype appeared a few times. The chain uses TRBV6-1 and TRBJ1-1, with 11 bases that match TRBD1. The CDR3 loop spans 13 amino acids. Germline V CDR1 and CDR2: MNHNS, SASEGT. J gave up 12 bases and V 3 bases, and 6 bases lay outside the gene matches. The CDR3 bases are TGTGCCAGCAGTGACCGGGACAGGGGGACGTCTTTCTTT. Protein sequence: CASSDRDRGTSFF.

This clonotype showed up just a few times. This chain joins TRBV6-1 and TRBJ1-1, with D unclear. Germline V gene lookup returns CDR1 MNHNS and CDR2 SASEGT. Trimming took 5 bases from V and 2 from J, leaving 12 bases between them. The CDR3 length is 14 residues. CDR3 nucleotides: TGTGCCAGCAGTAACGCCGGGATAAACACTGAAGCTTTCTTT. It specifies CASSNAGINTEAFF.

This clonotype was counted a single time. The chain combines TRBV20-1 with TRBJ2-3; 11 bases match TRBD2. The CDR3 loop spans 17 amino acids. Germline CDR1 and CDR2: DFQATT and SNEGSKA (reference sequence). V trimming: 1 base; J trimming: 4 bases; junction bases outside the gene matches: 10. CDR3 DNA sequence: TGCAGTGCTAGAGTCTTTATGGCTAGCGGGAGGTCAGATACGCAGTATTTT. Protein sequence: CSARVFMASGRSDTQYF.

The chain employs TRBV6-5 and TRBJ2-2, with D possibly called TRBD1 or TRBD2 (5 bases each). V shed 0 bases and J shed 5 bases, with 16 bases lying between them. In germline, CDR1 is MNHEY, CDR2 SVGAGI. The CDR3 consists of 17 residues. Here the CDR3 reads CASSYSKMGRLTGELFF. The DNA for the CDR3 is TGTGCCAGCAGTTACTCGAAAATGGGACGGCTGACCGGGGAGCTGTTTTTT.

This clonotype was observed a handful of times. This sequence joins TRBV6-1 and TRBJ1-5; D unclear. The CDR3 has 15 amino acids. The germline V gene encodes CDR1 MNHNS and CDR2 SASEGT. The V gene lost 11 bases and the J gene lost 3 bases, with 20 bases spanning the gap. CDR3 protein: CAATPDGEINQPQHF. The DNA of the CDR3 is TGTGCCGCCACTCCCGATGGGGAGATCAATCAGCCCCAGCATTTT.

This clonotype was recorded a few times. V usage is TRBV20-1 and J usage is TRBJ1-4; 8 positions agree with TRBD1. V trimming: 3 bases; J trimming: 2 bases; junction bases outside the gene matches: 5. The germline V gene has CDR1 DFQATT and CDR2 SNEGSKA (reference sequence). The CDR3 has 15 residues. For the CDR3, the DNA is TGCAGTGCTAGTGCAGGGGGCGGCACTAATGAAAAACTGTTTTTT. It translates to CSASAGGGTNEKLFF.

A few counts support this clonotype. The chain uses TRBV20-1 and TRBJ2-5; a weak D match, TRBD2 (5 bases). The CDR3 runs 12 residues. CDR1 is DFQATT and CDR2 is SNEGSKA in the germline V gene (reference sequence). Trimming took 2 bases from V and 3 from J, leaving 7 bases between them. Written as DNA, the CDR3 is TGCAGTGCTAGATACGGGGAAGAGACCCAGTACTTC. Amino acids: CSARYGEETQYF.

The rearrangement uses TRBV6-2 or TRBV6-3 and TRBJ1-1; D unresolved. Per the germline V gene, CDR1 is MNHEY and CDR2 is SVGEGT. This CDR3 spans 15 amino acids. Trimming pared 0 bases from V and 0 bases from J, leaving 8 bases between. The DNA of the CDR3 is TGTGCCAGCAGTTACTCGGCAGTCTTGAACACTGAAGCTTTCTTT. It specifies CASSYSAVLNTEAFF.